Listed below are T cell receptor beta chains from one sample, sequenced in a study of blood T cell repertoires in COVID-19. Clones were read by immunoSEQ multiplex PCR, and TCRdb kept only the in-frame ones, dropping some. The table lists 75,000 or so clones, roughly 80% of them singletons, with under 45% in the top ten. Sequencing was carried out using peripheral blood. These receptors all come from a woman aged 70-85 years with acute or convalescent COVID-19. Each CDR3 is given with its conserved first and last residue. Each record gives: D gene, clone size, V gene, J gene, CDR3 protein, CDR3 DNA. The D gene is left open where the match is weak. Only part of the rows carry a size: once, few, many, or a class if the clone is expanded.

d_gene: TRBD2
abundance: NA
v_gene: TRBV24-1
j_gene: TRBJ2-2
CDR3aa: CATSDTGLAGAGELFF
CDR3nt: TGTGCCACCAGTGATACGGGACTAGCGGGAGCCGGGGAGCTGTTTTTT

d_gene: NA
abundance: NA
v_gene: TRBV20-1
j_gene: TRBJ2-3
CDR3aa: CSASLADTQYF
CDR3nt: TGCAGTGCTAGTCTCGCAGATACGCAGTATTTT

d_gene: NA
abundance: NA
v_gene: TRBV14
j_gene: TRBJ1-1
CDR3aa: CASSQALGQGRNTEAFF
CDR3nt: TGTGCCAGCAGCCAAGCCCTGGGTCAGGGGCGGAACACTGAAGCTTTCTTT

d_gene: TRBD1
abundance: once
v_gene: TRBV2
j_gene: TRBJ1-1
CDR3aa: CASTRSGQGVNTEAFF
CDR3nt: TGTGCCAGCACCAGATCGGGACAGGGCGTGAACACTGAAGCTTTCTTT

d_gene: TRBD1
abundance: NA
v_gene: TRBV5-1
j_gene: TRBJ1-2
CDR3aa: CASSWTGQGGGYTF
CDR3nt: TGCGCCAGCAGCTGGACGGGACAGGGTGGCGGCTACACCTTC

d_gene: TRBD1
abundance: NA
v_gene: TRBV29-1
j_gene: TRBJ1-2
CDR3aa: CSVTRTGGDYGYTF
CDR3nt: TGCAGCGTTACACGTACAGGGGGTGACTATGGCTACACCTTC

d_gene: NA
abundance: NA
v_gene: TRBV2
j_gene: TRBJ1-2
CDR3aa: CASSTTRGTGYGYTF
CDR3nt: TGTGCCAGCAGTACGACCCGGGGGACGGGCTATGGCTACACCTTC

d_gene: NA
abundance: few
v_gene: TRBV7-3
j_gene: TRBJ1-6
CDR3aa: CASSLTPGVDSPLHF
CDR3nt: TGTGCCAGCAGCTTAACCCCCGGGGTTGATTCACCCCTCCACTTT

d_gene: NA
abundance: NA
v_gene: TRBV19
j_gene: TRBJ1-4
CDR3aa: CASSIDGRIHEKLFF
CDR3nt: TGTGCCAGTAGTATAGATGGCAGGATCCACGAAAAACTGTTTTTT

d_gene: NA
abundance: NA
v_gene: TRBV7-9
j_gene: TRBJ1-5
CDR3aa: CASSPTGFNQPQHF
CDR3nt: TGTGCCAGCAGCCCTACAGGGTTCAATCAGCCCCAGCATTTT

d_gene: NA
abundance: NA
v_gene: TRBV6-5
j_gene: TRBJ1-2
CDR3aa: CASSSGGVGYGYTF
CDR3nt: TGTGCCAGCAGTTCCGGGGGGGTGGGCTATGGCTACACCTTC

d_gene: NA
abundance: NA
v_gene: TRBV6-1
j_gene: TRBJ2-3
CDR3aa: CASSEALLGRADTQYF
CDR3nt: TGTGCCAGCAGTGAAGCGCTTCTAGGTAGAGCAGATACGCAGTATTTT

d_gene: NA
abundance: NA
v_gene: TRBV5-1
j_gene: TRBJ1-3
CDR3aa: CASSLAPGQTGNTIYF
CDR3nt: TGCGCCAGCAGCTTGGCCCCCGGACAGACTGGAAACACCATATATTTT

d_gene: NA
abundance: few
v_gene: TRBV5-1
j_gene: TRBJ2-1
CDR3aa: CASSLDSFTTFKQFF
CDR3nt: TGCGCCAGCAGCTTGGATAGCTTCACAACCTTTAAGCAGTTCTTC

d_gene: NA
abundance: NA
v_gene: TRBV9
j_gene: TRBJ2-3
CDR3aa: CASSATVTADTQYF
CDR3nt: TGTGCCAGCAGCGCAACTGTGACTGCAGATACGCAGTATTTT

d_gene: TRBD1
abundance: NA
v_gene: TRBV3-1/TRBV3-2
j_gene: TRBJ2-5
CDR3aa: CASSQDNRRQGDETQYF
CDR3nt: TGTGCCAGCAGCCAAGATAACCGTCGCCAGGGGGACGAGACCCAGTACTTC

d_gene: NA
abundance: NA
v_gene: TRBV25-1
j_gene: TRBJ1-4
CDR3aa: CASSESGIRNEKLFF
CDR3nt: TGTGCCAGCAGTGAATCGGGGATCCGAAATGAAAAACTGTTTTTT

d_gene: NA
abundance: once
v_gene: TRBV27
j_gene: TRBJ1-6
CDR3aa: CASSFGPFNSPLHF
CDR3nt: TGTGCCAGCAGTTTTGGCCCCTTTAATTCACCCCTCCACTTT

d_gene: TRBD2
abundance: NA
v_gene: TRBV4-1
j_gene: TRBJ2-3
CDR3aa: CASSLTRLAGVDTQYF
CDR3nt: TGCGCCAGCAGCCTTACTCGACTAGCGGGAGTGGATACGCAGTATTTT

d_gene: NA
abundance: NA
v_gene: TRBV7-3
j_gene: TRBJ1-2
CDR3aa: CASSQTANYGYTF
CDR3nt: TGTGCCAGCAGCCAGACAGCGAACTATGGCTACACCTTC

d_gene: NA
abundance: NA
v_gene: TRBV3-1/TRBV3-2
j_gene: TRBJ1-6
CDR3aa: CASSLGGLNSPLHF
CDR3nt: TGTGCCAGCAGCTTGGGAGGGCTCAATTCACCCCTCCACTTT

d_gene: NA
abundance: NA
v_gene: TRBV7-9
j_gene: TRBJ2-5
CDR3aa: CASSFYIGAAETQYF
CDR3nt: TGTGCCAGCAGCTTTTACATTGGGGCGGCGGAGACCCAGTACTTC

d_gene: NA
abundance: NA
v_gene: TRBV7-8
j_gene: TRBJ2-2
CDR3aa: CASSPAANEGTGELFF
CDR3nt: TGTGCCAGCAGCCCGGCAGCCAACGAGGGCACCGGGGAGCTGTTTTTT

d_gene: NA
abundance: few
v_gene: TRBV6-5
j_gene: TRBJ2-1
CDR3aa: CASAQEYNEQFF
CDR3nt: TGTGCCAGCGCCCAGGAATACAATGAGCAGTTCTTC

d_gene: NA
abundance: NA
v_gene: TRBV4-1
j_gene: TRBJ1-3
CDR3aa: CASSQVNRAADTIYF
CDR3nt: TGCGCCAGCAGCCAAGTAAACAGGGCGGCGGACACCATATATTTT

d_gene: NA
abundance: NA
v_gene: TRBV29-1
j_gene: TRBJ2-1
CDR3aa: CSVTTRDYNEQFF
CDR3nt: TGCAGCGTTACCACCCGGGACTACAATGAGCAGTTCTTC

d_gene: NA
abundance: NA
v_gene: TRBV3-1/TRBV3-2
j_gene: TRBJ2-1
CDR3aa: CASSQGTTGNEQFF
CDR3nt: TGTGCCAGCAGCCAAGGAACCACAGGGAATGAGCAGTTCTTC